Below, 10 T cell receptor beta chains from the same sample are listed, as sequenced in a study of CD8 T cells in ankylosing spondylitis. Study-level findings and limits: One TCR beta motif, made up of roughly eight highly homologous variants, appeared characteristic of ankylosing spondylitis blood.

These receptors' targets are unknown. TCRdb re-analysed the 5' RACE reads in MiXCR, keeping a single row per CDR3 protein. The table has hundreds of thousands of distinct CDR3 sequences, approximately 12% seen once. Sequenced: blood, either unsorted or a sorted T cell fraction (not recorded which). The source is a male donor with ankylosing spondylitis.

This sequence joins TRBV20-1 and TRBJ2-2, with D tentatively TRBD2 (6 bases). V lost 6 bases and J 4 bases, leaving 24 bases between the germline ends. CDR3 size: 17 residues. Germline CDR1 and CDR2: DFQATT and SNEGSKA (reference sequence). As DNA, the CDR3 is TGCAGTGCATCCCCGAACTGGTGGCCCGGGGGCACCGGGGAGCTGTTTTTT. Translated: CSASPNWWPGGTGELFF.

The rearrangement uses TRBV6-2 or TRBV6-3 and TRBJ2-2, with D perhaps TRBD1 (5 bases). This CDR3 has 15 residues. Looked up from germline, CDR1 is MNHEY and CDR2 is SVGEGT. Trimming removed 6 bases at V and 1 base at J, with 12 bases between. CDR3 sequence (DNA): TGTGCCAGCAGCCGTGCCACAGGGAACACCGGGGAGCTGTTTTTT. It yields the protein CASSRATGNTGELFF.

Only a few counts were recorded for this clonotype. The chain joins TRBV7-6 to TRBJ2-5; 9 bases map to TRBD2. The J segment lost 5 bases and the V segment lost 1 base, leaving 14 bases of the junction unmatched. This CDR3 contains 18 residues. CDR1 SGHVS and CDR2 FNYEAQ come from the germline V gene. This CDR3 reads CASSLELRASGKSETQYF. CDR3 nucleotides: TGTGCCAGCAGCTTAGAGCTCCGGGCTAGCGGGAAGTCGGAGACCCAGTACTTC.

This clonotype was observed many times. V gene TRBV29-1 combines with J gene TRBJ2-2, with 7 bases identical to TRBD2. With 4 bases clipped from V and 2 bases from J, the junction kept 1 base outside the gene matches. This CDR3 has 13 amino acids. Germline assignment: CDR1 SQVTM and CDR2 ANQGSEA. The CDR3 spells CSVGGGNTGELFF. CDR3 bases: TGCAGCGTTGGGGGGGGAAACACCGGGGAGCTGTTTTTT.

The genes are TRBV29-1 and TRBJ1-1; the match to TRBD1 covers 7 bases. Germline trimming cut 7 bases from V and 0 bases from J; bases unmatched to any gene: 8. Germline V gene data show CDR1 as SQVTM and CDR2 as ANQGSEA. This CDR3 region has 14 residues. CDR3 sequence: CSGETGTVNTEAFF. The CDR3 DNA follows: TGCAGCGGAGAAACCGGGACAGTGAACACTGAAGCTTTCTTT.

The chain couples TRBV2 to TRBJ2-7; unclear D gene. Germline assignment: CDR1 SNHLY and CDR2 FYNNEI. Trimming cost V 7 bases and J 0 bases, with 10 bases left between them. The CDR3 is made up of 13 amino acids. The CDR3 loop reads CASTTTTSYEQYF. For the CDR3, the DNA is TGTGCCAGCACCACCACTACCTCCTACGAGCAGTACTTC. The full variable domain, completed using reference TRBV2 and TRBJ2-7, is EPEVTQTPSHQVTQMGQEVILRCVPISNHLYFYWYRQILGQKVEFLVSFYNNEISEKSEIFDDQFSVERPDGSNFTLKIRSTKLEDSAMYFCASTTTTSYEQYFGPGTRLTVT.

This chain links TRBV20-1 with TRBJ1-6; D uncertain. This CDR3 contains 11 residues. CDR1 and CDR2 from the germline V gene are DFQATT and SNEGSKA (reference sequence). The ends were cut back, 5 bases at V and 11 bases at J, with 10 bases in the middle. The CDR3 DNA reads as TGCAGTGCTTTCCCGGGCCCACCCCTCCACTTT. Protein sequence: CSAFPGPPLHF.

This clonotype was seen only a few times. The CDR3, as DNA: TGTGCCAGCAGCCAATGGCGTGGAAACACCATATATTTT. It yields the protein CASSQWRGNTIYF. The chain carries TRBV3-1 and TRBJ1-3; D gene uncertain. Per the germline V gene, CDR1 is LGHDT and CDR2 is YNNKEL (reference sequence). Trimming took 2 bases from V and 3 from J, leaving 5 bases between them. The CDR3 extends over 13 amino acids.

This clonotype occurred a few times. The gene calls are TRBV4-2 and TRBJ2-3; possibly TRBD2 for D (6 bases). The V gene's germline CDR1 is LGHNA and CDR2 YNFKEQ. Trimming stripped 2 bases from V and 6 bases from J, with 12 bases between. CDR3 length equals 14 residues. CDR3 protein: CASSQNLRGDTQYF. Here the CDR3 DNA reads TGTGCCAGCAGCCAAAACCTCCGGGGGGATACGCAGTATTTT.

A few counts support this clonotype. The chain joins TRBV7-8 to TRBJ2-7; possible D gene TRBD1, 5 bases. This CDR3 contains 13 residues. V lost 5 bases and J 3 bases, leaving 11 bases between the germline ends. Germline V gene sequence: CDR1 SGHVS, CDR2 FQNEAQ. CDR3 sequence: CASSLDSYYEQYV. CDR3 DNA sequence: TGTGCCAGCAGCCTCGACAGTTACTACGAGCAGTACGTC.